This T cell receptor (beta chain) appears in the sequencing data of a study of CD8 T cells in Susac syndrome. Random-hexamer reverse transcription was applied to roughly 0.45 to 1 ug RNA. TCRdb re-called the immunoSEQ multiplex PCR reads through MiXCR, storing one row per CDR3 protein. The sample consists of about 250,000 distinct CDR3 sequences, about 93% of them appearing once. While CD8+ and CD4+ T cells were isolated negatively, TEMRA cells were enriched by FACS. For this clonotype: Germline and junction disagree at one end, which may indicate a read error.

This receptor was obtained from a human donor with multiple sclerosis. Sequenced input: CD4+ T cells from PBMCs.

CDR3 loop: CSVEDGGNWANVLTF. CDR3 nucleotides: TGCAGCGTCGAAGATGGGGGGAACTGGGCCAACGTCCTGACTTTC. The genes are TRBV29-1 and TRBJ2-6; D might be TRBD2 (6 bases). Germline V gene lookup returns CDR1 SQVTM and CDR2 ANQGSEA. This CDR3 region has 15 residues. Full variable domain (outside the CDR3, taken from reference TRBV29-1 and TRBJ2-6): SAVISQKPSRDICQRGTSLTIQCQVDSQVTMMFWYRQQPGQSLTLIATANQGSEATYESGFVIDKFPISRPNLTFSTLTVSNMSPEDSSIYLCSVEDGGNWANVLTFGAGSRLTVL.